Listed below are T cell receptor beta chains from one sample, sequenced in a study of shared clonotypes between healthy human individuals. The method was immunoSEQ multiplex PCR; TCRdb's version includes in-frame clones alone and lacks a portion of them. Found here are about 96,000 clones, about 70% of them singletons; the top ten hold roughly 52%. Source material: memory CD8+ T cells sorted from blood. The receptors originated from a young man in good health. Both conserved end residues are part of each CDR3. The D gene is left open where the match is weak. Only part of the rows carry a size: once, few, many, or a class if the clone is expanded.

V gene	D gene	J gene	clone size	CDR3 protein	CDR3 DNA
TRBV19	TRBD1	TRBJ1-2	few	CASSIRQGYVHGYTF	TGTGCCAGTAGTATACGACAGGGATATGTACATGGCTACACCTTC
TRBV19	.	TRBJ2-7	.	CASSIPRGEQYF	TGTGCCAGTAGTATCCCCAGGGGCGAGCAGTACTTC
TRBV7-4	TRBD1	TRBJ2-2	.	CASSSEGAPGELFF	TGTGCCAGCAGTTCCGAGGGGGCTCCCGGGGAGCTGTTTTTT
TRBV5-1	TRBD1	TRBJ2-3	.	CASSLAGPGTGAADTQYF	TGCGCCAGCAGCTTGGCTGGCCCCGGGACAGGGGCCGCAGATACGCAGTATTTT
TRBV10-1	TRBD1	TRBJ1-5	.	CASKLHSGTVRQPQHF	TGCGCCAGCAAATTACACTCGGGGACAGTGCGTCAGCCCCAGCATTTT
TRBV7-9	.	TRBJ1-1	.	CASSIQVNTEAFF	TGTGCCAGCAGCATACAGGTGAACACTGAAGCTTTCTTT
TRBV6-1	.	TRBJ2-6	.	CASIGDTNVLTF	TGTGCCAGCATCGGTGATACCAACGTCCTGACTTTC
TRBV7-9	TRBD1	TRBJ1-1	.	CASSLGDSGNTEAFF	TGTGCCAGCAGCTTAGGGGACAGTGGGAACACTGAAGCTTTCTTT
TRBV7-2	TRBD1	TRBJ1-5	many	CASRPLDRGHQPQHF	TGTGCCAGCAGGCCGCTCGACAGGGGGCATCAGCCCCAGCATTTT
TRBV28	TRBD2	TRBJ2-7	.	CASSLVLAGVYEQYF	TGTGCCAGCAGTTTGGTCCTAGCGGGAGTGTACGAGCAGTACTTC
TRBV10-3	.	TRBJ2-7	.	CAISESSDVISYEQYF	TGTGCCATCAGTGAGTCGTCGGACGTAATCTCCTACGAGCAGTACTTC
TRBV6-4	.	TRBJ2-7	.	CASSSVHGSWEQYF	TGTGCCAGCAGCTCAGTACATGGTTCCTGGGAGCAGTACTTC
TRBV6-4	.	TRBJ2-2	.	CASSEGLETGELFF	TGTGCCAGCAGCGAGGGACTGGAAACCGGGGAGCTGTTTTTT
TRBV6-5	.	TRBJ2-7	.	CASSEGVGGYEQYF	TGTGCCAGCAGCGAAGGAGTCGGGGGATACGAGCAGTACTTC
TRBV15	.	TRBJ1-5	.	CATSRDPIGQPQHF	TGTGCCACCAGCAGAGATCCCATCGGGCAGCCCCAGCATTTT
TRBV28	.	TRBJ2-7	few	CASSLSNYEQYF	TGTGCCAGCAGCTTATCTAACTACGAGCAGTACTTC
TRBV9	.	TRBJ2-5	.	CASSEKDARVRETQYF	TGTGCCAGCAGCGAGAAGGACGCCAGGGTCCGAGAGACCCAGTACTTC
TRBV10-3	TRBD2	TRBJ2-7	few	CAISGLAGEQYF	TGTGCCATCAGCGGACTAGCAGGGGAGCAGTACTTC